This entry lists 21 T cell receptor beta chains sequenced from one sample in a study of control samples from healthy donors and cancer patients. Repertoires were generated with immunoSEQ multiplex PCR, while TCRdb's copy carries only in-frame clones and drops some. Of tens of thousands of clones detected, about 94% appear once; the ten largest clones hold about 5%. Sequenced material: blood. The source of these receptors is a woman aged 18 to 35 in good health.

The J gene is TRBJ2-7, the V gene TRBV29-1, with a possible D match to TRBD1 (5 bases). Trimming took off 3 bases at V and 6 bases at J, with 12 bases between the two ends. CDR3 length: 12 amino acids. In germline, CDR1 is SQVTM, CDR2 ANQGSEA. The CDR3 sequence: CSVEGGRVEQYF. CDR3 bases: TGCAGCGTTGAGGGTGGCAGGGTCGAGCAGTACTTC.

This clone was detected a few times. The V and J genes are TRBV3-1 (or the pseudogene TRBV3-2) and TRBJ1-6, with D possibly matching TRBD1 (5 bases). Germline-derived CDR1 and CDR2 are LGHDT and YNNKEL (reference sequence). This CDR3 is 15 amino acids long. V was trimmed by 1 base and J by 5 bases, leaving 9 bases between them. The CDR3 is CASSQVGGNNSPLHF. The CDR3 DNA reads as TGTGCCAGCAGCCAAGTGGGGGGAAATAATTCACCCCTCCACTTT.

The chain couples TRBV5-1 to TRBJ2-2; no firm D call. The CDR3 loop spans 13 amino acids. Germline lookup yields CDR1 SGHRS and CDR2 YFSETQ. V was shortened by 5 bases and J by 1 base, with 6 bases between the two germline ends. The CDR3 region is CASSQGNTGELFF. CDR3 in DNA: TGCGCCAGCAGTCAAGGGAACACCGGGGAGCTGTTTTTT.

Note on this clone: With a much larger clone just one base away, this may be a read error. The chain recombines TRBV28 with TRBJ2-7; D is uncertain. From germline, CDR1 is MDHEN and CDR2 SYDVKM. The CDR3 spans 11 residues. With 3 bases removed from V and 3 bases from J, the gap between germline ends came to 3 bases. The CDR3, as DNA: TGTGCCAGCAGTTTTCACTACGAGCAGTACTTC. This sequence encodes CASSFHYEQYF.

In the case of this clone: This sample also contains other DNA sequences that code for the same CDR3. The CDR3 loop is CASSLWLGGTGRNEQYF. CDR3 nucleotides: TGCGCCAGCAGCCTGTGGTTGGGAGGGACAGGGAGAAACGAGCAGTACTTC. The rearrangement links TRBV5-1 to TRBJ2-7, with 9 bases aligning to TRBD1. The germline V gene has CDR1 SGHRS and CDR2 YFSETQ. CDR3 length: 17 amino acids. Germline trimming cut 4 bases from V and 5 bases from J; bases unmatched to any gene: 16. Using reference TRBV5-1 and TRBJ2-7 for the parts outside the CDR3, the full variable domain is KAGVTQTPRYLIKTRGQQVTLSCSPISGHRSVSWYQQTPGQGLQFLFEYFSETQRNKGNFPGRFSGRQFSNSRSEMNVSTLELGDSALYLCASSLWLGGTGRNEQYFGPGTRLTVT.

The chain couples TRBV7-2 to TRBJ2-3, with D tentatively TRBD2 (6 bases). V was trimmed by 5 bases and J by 0 bases, leaving 18 bases between them. The germline V gene has CDR1 SGHTA and CDR2 FQGNSA. The CDR3 contains 17 residues. The CDR3 is CASSKAGGIPSTDTQYF. CDR3 bases: TGTGCCAGCAGCAAGGCTGGGGGGATCCCTAGCACAGATACGCAGTATTTT. The full variable domain, rest sourced from reference TRBV7-2 and TRBJ2-3, is GAGVSQSPSNKVTEKGKDVELRCDPISGHTALYWYRQSLGQGLEFLIYFQGNSAPDKSGLPSDRFSAERTGGSVSTLTIQRTQQEDSAVYLCASSKAGGIPSTDTQYFGPGTRLTVL.

The gene calls are TRBV7-2 and TRBJ2-5, with D possibly matching TRBD2 (5 bases). The CDR3 consists of 13 residues. Trimming removed 6 bases from V and 1 base from J, with 9 bases in between. Germline values: CDR1 SGHTA, CDR2 FQGNSA. CDR3 amino acids: CASRQTTQETQYF. CDR3 coding DNA: TGTGCCAGCAGACAGACTACCCAAGAGACCCAGTACTTC.

This chain joins TRBV28 and TRBJ1-1, with D perhaps TRBD1 (6 bases). V lost 3 bases to trimming and J lost 4 bases, with 9 bases between them. Germline values: CDR1 MDHEN, CDR2 SYDVKM. The CDR3 totals 13 residues. CDR3 protein: CASSFRGVTEAFF. Here the CDR3 DNA reads TGTGCCAGCAGTTTTAGGGGGGTCACTGAAGCTTTCTTT.

The rearrangement joins TRBV25-1 to TRBJ2-4, with D unresolved. The V and J ends lost 2 bases and 3 bases respectively, with 5 bases between them. CDR1 is MGHDK and CDR2 is SYGVNS in the germline V gene. CDR3 length: 13 amino acids. The CDR3 bases are TGTGCCAGCAGTGAAGCTAACAAAAACATTCAGTACTTC. Protein product: CASSEANKNIQYF. Looking up the rest from reference TRBV25-1 and TRBJ2-4 gives the full variable domain: EADIYQTPRYLVIGTGKKITLECSQTMGHDKMYWYQQDPGMELHLIHYSYGVNSTEKGDLSSESTVSRIRTEHFPLTLESARPSHTSQYLCASSEANKNIQYFGAGTRLSVL.

The chain combines TRBV2 with TRBJ2-7; 10 nucleotides agree with TRBD1. With V trimmed by 10 bases and J by 6 bases, 3 bases remained unmatched. The CDR3 is made up of 11 amino acids. CDR1 and CDR2 (germline): SNHLY, FYNNEI. The CDR3 bases are TGTGCCACCGGACAGGGGGTCGAGCAGTACTTC. Protein product: CATGQGVEQYF.

The V call is TRBV5-1, the J call TRBJ2-2; 8 positions agree with TRBD2. This CDR3 contains 14 residues. The germline V gene encodes CDR1 SGHRS and CDR2 YFSETQ. Trimming removed 5 bases from V and 4 bases from J; junction bases left unmatched: 4. The CDR3 reads CASRASGRTGELFF. In DNA, the CDR3 is TGCGCCAGCAGGGCTAGCGGGCGCACCGGGGAGCTGTTTTTT.

The chain links TRBV15 to TRBJ2-7, with TRBD1 as a possible D gene (6 bases). The CDR3 spans 15 residues. Looked up from germline, CDR1 is LNHNV and CDR2 is YYDKDF (reference sequence). V was pared by 3 bases and J by 0 bases, with 12 bases between. The CDR3 loop reads CATSRAGTSSYEQYF. The CDR3 region has the DNA TGTGCCACCAGCAGGGCCGGGACAAGCTCCTACGAGCAGTACTTC.

The chain combines TRBV4-3 with TRBJ2-2, with 7 bases aligning to TRBD1. Germline CDR1 LGHNA, CDR2 YSLEER. This CDR3 is 15 amino acids long. V shed 1 base and J 5 bases; nucleotides not matched to a gene: 4. The CDR3 bases are TGCGCCAGCAGCCAAGCAGACAGGGAGACCGGGGAGCTGTTTTTT. Translating it yields CASSQADRETGELFF.

CDR3 sequence reads: CASSQGGDYGYTF. CDR3 DNA sequence: TGCGCCAGCAGCCAGGGTGGGGACTATGGCTACACCTTC. The V and J genes are TRBV10-2 and TRBJ1-2; possibly TRBD1 for D (5 bases). Germline CDR1 is WSHSY and CDR2 is SAAADI. This CDR3 spans 13 amino acids. V shed 6 bases and J shed 3 bases, with 11 bases lying between them.

CDR3 in amino acids: CATSAAGRGLSNQPQHF. The DNA for the CDR3 is TGTGCCACCAGTGCCGCAGGGAGAGGGTTAAGCAATCAGCCCCAGCATTTT. The chain employs TRBV24-1 and TRBJ1-5; a weak D match, TRBD1 (5 bases). From germline, CDR1 is KGHDR and CDR2 SFDVKD. The CDR3 runs to 17 residues. The V gene lost 5 bases and the J gene lost 1 base, with 17 bases spanning the gap.

The chain employs TRBV28 and TRBJ1-1, with D possibly TRBD1 on 6 matching bases. The CDR3 totals 14 residues. V was cut by 5 bases and J by 8 bases, with 18 bases left in between. Germline assignment: CDR1 MDHEN and CDR2 SYDVKM. In DNA, the CDR3 is TGTGCCAGCAGTGCAGACAGGCTAAGTCCAGAAGCTTTCTTT. Residues: CASSADRLSPEAFF.

The chain employs TRBV27 and TRBJ2-3; 13 bases map to TRBD2. CDR3 size: 22 residues. CDR1 is MNHEY, CDR2 SMNVEV, per germline (reference sequence). Trimming removed 5 bases from V and 0 bases from J; junction bases left unmatched: 20. CDR3 residues: CASSLLLPKTSGRRPSTDTQYF. The CDR3 DNA reads TGTGCCAGCAGTCTACTACTCCCGAAGACTAGCGGGAGGCGGCCTAGCACAGATACGCAGTATTTT.

The V and J genes are TRBV11-2 and TRBJ1-5, with D perhaps matching TRBD1 (5 bases). Between the trimmed V and J ends, which lost 3 bases and 4 bases, there was a span of 10 bases. Germline V gene lookup returns CDR1 SGHAT and CDR2 FQNNGV. The CDR3 sequence is 14 residues long. The CDR3 nucleotides read TGTGCCAGCAGCTTTGGGGGGTGGAATCAGCCCCAGCATTTT. It specifies CASSFGGWNQPQHF.

The chain is built from TRBV5-1 and TRBJ1-2; TRBD1 is a possible D gene (5 bases). The germline V and J ends were trimmed by 1 base and 6 bases, with 13 bases remaining between them. This CDR3 contains 14 residues. Germline lookup yields CDR1 SGHRS and CDR2 YFSETQ. Here the CDR3 DNA reads TGCGCCAGCAGCTTGTTCCGGCCGGGGGATGGCTACACCTTC. This translates into CASSLFRPGDGYTF. Full variable domain (remainder filled in from reference TRBV5-1 and TRBJ1-2): KAGVTQTPRYLIKTRGQQVTLSCSPISGHRSVSWYQQTPGQGLQFLFEYFSETQRNKGNFPGRFSGRQFSNSRSEMNVSTLELGDSALYLCASSLFRPGDGYTFGSGTRLTVV.

The chain combines TRBV6-4 with TRBJ1-1, with 8 bases fitting TRBD1. The CDR3 length is 14 residues. With 6 bases clipped from V and 6 bases from J, the junction kept 9 bases outside the gene matches. Germline-derived CDR1 and CDR2 are MRHNA and SNTAGT. This CDR3 is CASRETGDAPEAFF. CDR3 in DNA: TGTGCCAGCAGGGAGACAGGGGACGCCCCTGAAGCTTTCTTT.

The chain combines TRBV2 with TRBJ2-3, with a possible D match to TRBD1 (5 bases). Per germline, CDR1 SNHLY and CDR2 FYNNEI. The CDR3 runs 15 residues. V was cut by 3 bases and J by 0 bases, with 10 bases left in between. This CDR3 is CASSDSGASTDTQYF. The CDR3 region has the DNA TGTGCCAGCAGTGACTCTGGGGCTAGCACAGATACGCAGTATTTT.